The clone carrying this T cell receptor beta chain has at least ten counts. Its antigen is currently unknown. These data originate in a study of T-cell reconstitution after alpha-beta-depleted transplantation in children. Overall study results and limits: At one year after transplant, newly produced T cells mostly accounted for T-cell counts and diversity.

Unique molecular identifiers were incorporated into the prepared TCRbeta library. TCRdb called the PCR reads again in MiXCR, with one record for every CDR3 protein. The profile shows some 190,000 distinct CDR3 sequences, more than 9.5% of them singletons. Deletions cut 6 bases from V and 0 bases from J, with 12 bases between. CDR1 is SGHRS and CDR2 is YFSETQ in the germline V gene. This CDR3 is 15 amino acids long. V gene TRBV5-1 combines with J gene TRBJ2-2; no definite D call. Sequenced here: PBMCs, sampled before TCRalphabeta/CD19-depleted stem cell transplant. The receptor was derived from a boy between 2 and 10 years old with acute myeloid leukemia, due to receive a stem cell transplant. The CDR3 spells CASTDRRTNTGELFF. DNA for the CDR3: TGCGCCAGCACCGACCGACGGACGAACACCGGGGAGCTGTTTTTT.